Shown below are 17 T cell receptor beta chains from a single sample sequenced in a study of blood T cell repertoires in COVID-19. TCRdb keeps only in-frame clones here, not all; method: immunoSEQ multiplex PCR. The data contain some 190,000 clones, approximately 84% of them singletons. The sample consisted of peripheral blood. Receptors originate from a woman in her 70s with active or convalescent COVID-19.

This clone was found once. V usage is TRBV6-6 and J usage is TRBJ1-2; D uncertain. The germline V gene has CDR1 MNHNY and CDR2 SVGAGI (reference sequence). V lost 6 bases and J 5 bases, leaving 34 bases between the germline ends. The CDR3 spans 20 residues. In DNA form, the CDR3 reads TGTGCCAGCAGCACCCCACGTGAGGGAAGTTCCCCAAACGCGAAATATGGCTACACCTTC. Its translation: CASSTPREGSSPNAKYGYTF.

The chain employs TRBV4-1 and TRBJ2-7; no firm D call. This CDR3 is built from 14 residues. Per germline, CDR1 MGHRA and CDR2 YSYEKL. The V and J ends lost 1 base and 0 bases respectively, with 7 bases between them. This CDR3 reads CASSQALLSYEQYF. CDR3 nucleotides: TGCGCCAGCAGCCAAGCTCTTCTCTCCTACGAGCAGTACTTC.

The rearrangement links TRBV7-2 to TRBJ2-1, with TRBD2 matching 7 bases. CDR3 size: 16 residues. Unmatched junction bases numbered 6, after V lost 1 base and J lost 3 bases. Germline loops: CDR1 SGHTA, CDR2 FQGNSA. Written as DNA, the CDR3 is TGTGCCAGCAGCTTAGGCGCGGGAGTGTACTACAATGAGCAGTTCTTC. Translated, it gives CASSLGAGVYYNEQFF. Based on the CDR3 plus reference TRBV7-2 and TRBJ2-1, the full variable domain is GAGVSQSPSNKVTEKGKDVELRCDPISGHTALYWYRQSLGQGLEFLIYFQGNSAPDKSGLPSDRFSAERTGGSVSTLTIQRTQQEDSAVYLCASSLGAGVYYNEQFFGPGTRLTVL.

The genes are TRBV11-3 and TRBJ2-1; perhaps TRBD1 as D (6 bases). The CDR3 spans 14 residues. With 3 bases removed from V and 9 bases from J, the gap between germline ends came to 15 bases. Germline values: CDR1 SGHNT, CDR2 YENEEA. This CDR3 reads CASSLGPPTGEQFF. CDR3 nucleotide sequence: TGTGCCAGCAGCTTGGGACCCCCGACAGGTGAGCAGTTCTTC.

This chain links TRBV6-2 or TRBV6-3 with TRBJ1-5, with D possibly TRBD1 on 5 matching bases. Trimming removed 2 bases from V and 6 bases from J, with 5 bases in between. CDR1 is MNHEY, CDR2 SVGEGT, per germline. CDR3 length: 12 amino acids. Here the CDR3 reads CASSYGAQPQHF. In DNA form, the CDR3 reads TGTGCCAGCAGTTACGGGGCTCAGCCCCAGCATTTT.

As concerns this clone: The sample carries other DNA sequences with the same CDR3. This rearrangement joins TRBV19 to TRBJ1-5, with D possibly being TRBD1 (5 bases). The CDR3 has 14 amino acids. CDR1 is LNHDA and CDR2 is SQIVND in the germline V gene (reference sequence). V shed 3 bases and J shed 6 bases, with 12 bases lying between them. This chain's CDR3 is CASSIGQGGQPQHF. CDR3 DNA: TGTGCCAGTAGTATCGGGCAGGGAGGTCAGCCCCAGCATTTT.

The rearrangement joins TRBV5-1 to TRBJ2-1; 9 nucleotides align to TRBD1. J lost 6 bases, V lost 1 base, and 8 bases had no gene match. Germline CDR1 and CDR2: SGHRS and YFSETQ. The CDR3 runs to 16 residues. CDR3 bases: TGCGCCAGCAGCTTGCTCCGGACAGGGGATGGCAATGAGCAGTTCTTC. Translation: CASSLLRTGDGNEQFF.

The chain carries TRBV6-5 and TRBJ1-4; tentative D call: TRBD1 (6 bases). Trimming took off 6 bases at V and 0 bases at J, with 11 bases between the two ends. The CDR3 spans 15 residues. Per germline, CDR1 MNHEY and CDR2 SVGAGI. CDR3 in amino acids: CASSRGPSTNEKLFF. For the CDR3, the DNA is TGTGCCAGCAGCAGGGGTCCCTCAACTAATGAAAAACTGTTTTTT.

This clone was picked up a small number of times. The DNA of the CDR3 is TGTGCCAGCAGCGTAGGTGGCTGGGACAGGGCTTTAGGGGAAAAACTGTTTTTT. As protein: CASSVGGWDRALGEKLFF. The rearrangement joins TRBV9 to TRBJ1-4, with 9 bases lining up with TRBD1. The V gene's germline CDR1 is SGDLS and CDR2 YYNGEE. Trimming at V came to 0 bases and at J to 8 bases, leaving 14 bases not matched to a gene. This CDR3 comprises 18 residues. The whole variable domain, filled in from reference TRBV9 and TRBJ1-4, reads DSGVTQTPKHLITATGQRVTLRCSPRSGDLSVYWYQQSLDQGLQFLIQYYNGEERAKGNILERFSAQQFPDLHSELNLSSLELGDSALYFCASSVGGWDRALGEKLFFGSGTQLSVL.

The V call is TRBV29-1, the J call TRBJ2-7; D possibly corresponds to TRBD1 (6 bases). V was cut by 7 bases and J by 0 bases, with 10 bases left in between. CDR1 is SQVTM and CDR2 is ANQGSEA in the germline V gene. The CDR3 consists of 12 residues. CDR3 nucleotides: TGCAGCGGACAGGACAGCTCCTACGAGCAGTACTTC. It is translated as CSGQDSSYEQYF.

The CDR3 protein is CASSSQVGGGYNEQFF. CDR3 nucleotides: TGCGCCAGCAGCTCTCAGGTGGGAGGAGGTTACAATGAGCAGTTCTTC. The V call is TRBV5-1, the J call TRBJ2-1, with D possibly TRBD2 on 6 matching bases. The germline V gene encodes CDR1 SGHRS and CDR2 YFSETQ. The germline V and J ends were trimmed by 3 bases and 4 bases, with 17 bases remaining between them. CDR3 size: 16 residues.

The rearrangement joins TRBV9 to TRBJ2-2; no definite D call. This CDR3 contains 12 residues. Germline V CDR1 and CDR2: SGDLS, YYNGEE. V lost 5 bases and J lost 6, with 8 bases in between. The chain's CDR3 is CASSGASGELFF. The DNA for the CDR3 is TGTGCCAGCAGTGGAGCATCCGGGGAGCTGTTTTTT.

J is TRBJ2-2 and V is TRBV10-3, with 8 bases fitting TRBD1. The junction had 7 bases not matched to a gene; V was cut back by 0 bases and J by 1 base. Looked up from germline, CDR1 is ENHRY and CDR2 is SYGVKD. The CDR3 extends over 18 amino acids. CDR3 sequence reads: CAISESPRTGRNTGELFF. In nucleotides, the CDR3 is TGTGCCATCAGTGAGTCTCCGAGGACAGGGCGGAACACCGGGGAGCTGTTTTTT.

The count of this clone is one. The chain employs TRBV9 and TRBJ2-3; 7 bases are shared with TRBD2. The J segment lost 1 base and the V segment lost 0 bases, leaving 8 bases of the junction unmatched. The CDR3 totals 17 residues. Germline CDR1 SGDLS, CDR2 YYNGEE. CDR3 in DNA: TGTGCCAGCAGCGTAGTGTCTAGCGGTATCGGCACAGATACGCAGTATTTT. Translation gives CASSVVSSGIGTDTQYF.

The chain couples TRBV7-2 to TRBJ2-3; 10 nucleotides line up with TRBD2. CDR3 size: 15 residues. Trimming at V came to 7 bases and at J to 3 bases, leaving 7 bases not matched to a gene. Germline CDR1 SGHTA, CDR2 FQGNSA. CDR3 bases: TGTGCCAGCACCCGGAGCGGGAGGGAGACAGATACGCAGTATTTT. Residues: CASTRSGRETDTQYF.

This rearrangement joins TRBV5-5 to TRBJ1-5; weak D call: TRBD1 (6 bases). The CDR3 has 14 residues. Germline values: CDR1 SGHKS, CDR2 YYEKEE (reference sequence). V gave up 2 bases and J gave up 7 bases, with 13 bases separating them. CDR3 nucleotide sequence: TGTGCCAGCAGCTTCGGGGGGGCGGGGCAGCCCCAGCATTTT. It specifies CASSFGGAGQPQHF.

The J gene is TRBJ2-7, the V gene TRBV5-1, with D perhaps TRBD1 (6 bases). The germline CDR1 and CDR2 sequences are SGHRS and YFSETQ. The CDR3 spans 14 residues. V was pared by 7 bases and J by 0 bases, with 14 bases between. DNA of the CDR3: TGCGCCAGCGTCCGGGACACTCTCTCCTACGAGCAGTACTTC. Translation gives CASVRDTLSYEQYF. Looking up the rest from reference TRBV5-1 and TRBJ2-7 gives the full variable domain: KAGVTQTPRYLIKTRGQQVTLSCSPISGHRSVSWYQQTPGQGLQFLFEYFSETQRNKGNFPGRFSGRQFSNSRSEMNVSTLELGDSALYLCASVRDTLSYEQYFGPGTRLTVT.